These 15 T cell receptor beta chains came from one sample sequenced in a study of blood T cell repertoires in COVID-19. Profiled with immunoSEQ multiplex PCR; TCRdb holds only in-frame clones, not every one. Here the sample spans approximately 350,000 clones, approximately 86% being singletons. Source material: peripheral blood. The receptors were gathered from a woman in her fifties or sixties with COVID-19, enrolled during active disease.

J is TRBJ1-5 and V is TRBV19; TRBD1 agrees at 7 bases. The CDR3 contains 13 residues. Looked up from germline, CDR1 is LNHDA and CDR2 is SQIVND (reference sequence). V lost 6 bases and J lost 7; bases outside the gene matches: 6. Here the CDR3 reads CASSPQGVQPQHF. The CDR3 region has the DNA TGTGCCAGTAGCCCCCAGGGGGTGCAGCCCCAGCATTTT.

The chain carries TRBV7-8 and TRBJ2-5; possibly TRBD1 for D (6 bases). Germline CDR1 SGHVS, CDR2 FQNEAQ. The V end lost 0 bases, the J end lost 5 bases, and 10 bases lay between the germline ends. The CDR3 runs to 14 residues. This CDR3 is CASSLALGAETQYF. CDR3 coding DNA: TGTGCCAGCAGCTTAGCTCTGGGGGCCGAGACCCAGTACTTC. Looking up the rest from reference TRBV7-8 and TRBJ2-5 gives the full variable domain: GAGVSQSPRYKVAKRGQDVALRCDPISGHVSLFWYQQALGQGPEFLTYFQNEAQLDKSGLPSDRFFAERPEGSVSTLKIQRTQQEDSAVYLCASSLALGAETQYFGPGTRLLVL.

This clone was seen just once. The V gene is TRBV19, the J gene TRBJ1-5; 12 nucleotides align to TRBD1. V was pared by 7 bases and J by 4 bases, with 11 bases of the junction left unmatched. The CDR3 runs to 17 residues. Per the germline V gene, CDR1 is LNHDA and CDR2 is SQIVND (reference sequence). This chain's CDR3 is CASKSLGQGAENQPQHF. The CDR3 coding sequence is TGTGCCAGTAAATCCCTGGGACAGGGGGCAGAAAATCAGCCCCAGCATTTT.

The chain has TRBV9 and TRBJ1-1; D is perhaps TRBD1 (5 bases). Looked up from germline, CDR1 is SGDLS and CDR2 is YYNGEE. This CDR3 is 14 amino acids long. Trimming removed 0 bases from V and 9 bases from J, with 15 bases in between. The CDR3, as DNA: TGTGCCAGCAGCGTAGGAGGACACTTGGGAAAAGCTTTCTTT. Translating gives CASSVGGHLGKAFF.

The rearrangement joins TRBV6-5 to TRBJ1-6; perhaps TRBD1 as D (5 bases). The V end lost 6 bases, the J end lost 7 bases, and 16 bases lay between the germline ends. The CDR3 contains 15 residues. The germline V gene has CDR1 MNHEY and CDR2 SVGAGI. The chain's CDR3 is CASRVQMEGNSPLHF. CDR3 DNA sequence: TGTGCCAGCAGAGTACAAATGGAGGGGAATTCACCCCTCCACTTT.

This CDR3 reads CASSAGTAEAFF. The DNA for the CDR3 is TGTGCCAGCAGCGCGGGGACAGCTGAAGCTTTCTTT. The chain recombines TRBV9 with TRBJ1-1; 7 bases align to TRBD1. After removal of 3 bases from V and 6 bases from J, the junction contained 2 bases not matched to a gene. This CDR3 is built from 12 residues. Germline CDR1 reads SGDLS; CDR2 reads YYNGEE. Supplemented by reference TRBV9 and TRBJ1-1, the full variable domain reads DSGVTQTPKHLITATGQRVTLRCSPRSGDLSVYWYQQSLDQGLQFLIQYYNGEERAKGNILERFSAQQFPDLHSELNLSSLELGDSALYFCASSAGTAEAFFGQGTRLTVV.

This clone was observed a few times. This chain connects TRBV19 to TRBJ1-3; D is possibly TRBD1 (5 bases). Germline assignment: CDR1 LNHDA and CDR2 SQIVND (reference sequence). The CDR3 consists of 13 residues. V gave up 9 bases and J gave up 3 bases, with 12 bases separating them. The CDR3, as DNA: TGTGCCAGCGTGACAGACCTTGGAAACACCATATATTTT. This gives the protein CASVTDLGNTIYF.

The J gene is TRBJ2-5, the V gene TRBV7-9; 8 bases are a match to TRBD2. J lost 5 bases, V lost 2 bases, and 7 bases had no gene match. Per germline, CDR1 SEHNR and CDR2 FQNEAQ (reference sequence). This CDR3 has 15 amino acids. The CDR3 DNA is TGTGCCAGCAGCTTACTGAGCGGGGGTGGGGAGACCCAGTACTTC. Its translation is CASSLLSGGGETQYF. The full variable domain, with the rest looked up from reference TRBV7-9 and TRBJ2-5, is DTGVSQNPRHKITKRGQNVTFRCDPISEHNRLYWYRQTLGQGPEFLTYFQNEAQLEKSRLLSDRFSAERPKGSFSTLEIQRTEQGDSAMYLCASSLLSGGGETQYFGPGTRLLVL.

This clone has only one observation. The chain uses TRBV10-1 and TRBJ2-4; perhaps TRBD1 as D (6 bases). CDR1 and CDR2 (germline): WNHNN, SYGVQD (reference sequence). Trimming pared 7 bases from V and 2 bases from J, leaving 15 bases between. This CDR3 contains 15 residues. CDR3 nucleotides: TGCGCCAGCACCCGAACAGGGCTGCCCAAAAACATTCAGTACTTC. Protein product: CASTRTGLPKNIQYF.

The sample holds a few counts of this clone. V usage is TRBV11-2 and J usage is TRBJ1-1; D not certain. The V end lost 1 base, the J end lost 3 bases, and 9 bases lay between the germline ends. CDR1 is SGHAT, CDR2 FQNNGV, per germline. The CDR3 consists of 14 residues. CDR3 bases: TGTGCCAGCAGCTTAGCCTGGTCGGACACTGAAGCTTTCTTT. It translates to CASSLAWSDTEAFF. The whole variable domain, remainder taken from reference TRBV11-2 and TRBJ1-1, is EAGVAQSPRYKIIEKRQSVAFWCNPISGHATLYWYQQILGQGPKLLIQFQNNGVVDDSQLPKDRFSAERLKGVDSTLKIQPAKLEDSAVYLCASSLAWSDTEAFFGQGTRLTVV.

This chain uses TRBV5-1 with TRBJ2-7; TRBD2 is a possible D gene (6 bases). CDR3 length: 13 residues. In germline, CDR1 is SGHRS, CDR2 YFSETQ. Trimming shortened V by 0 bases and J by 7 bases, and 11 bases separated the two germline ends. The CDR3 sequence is CASSLGAGREQYF. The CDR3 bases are TGCGCCAGCAGCTTGGGGGCAGGGAGGGAGCAGTACTTC.

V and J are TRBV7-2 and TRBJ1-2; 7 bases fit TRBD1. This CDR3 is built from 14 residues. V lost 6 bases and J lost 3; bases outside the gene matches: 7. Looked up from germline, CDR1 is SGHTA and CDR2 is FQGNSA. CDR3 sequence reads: CASRRDRDDYGYTF. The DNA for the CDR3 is TGTGCCAGCAGGAGAGACAGGGACGACTATGGCTACACCTTC.

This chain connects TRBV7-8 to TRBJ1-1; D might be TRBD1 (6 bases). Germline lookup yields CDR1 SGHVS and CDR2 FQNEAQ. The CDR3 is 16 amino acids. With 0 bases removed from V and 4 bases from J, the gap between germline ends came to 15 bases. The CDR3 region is CASSLAGQGQITEAFF. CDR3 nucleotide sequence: TGTGCCAGCAGCTTAGCGGGTCAGGGGCAAATCACTGAAGCTTTCTTT.

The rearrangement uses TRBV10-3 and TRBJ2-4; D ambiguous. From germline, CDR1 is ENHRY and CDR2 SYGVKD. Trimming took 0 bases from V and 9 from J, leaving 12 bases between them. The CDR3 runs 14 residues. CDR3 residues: CAISESPDRSIQYF. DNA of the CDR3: TGTGCCATCAGTGAGTCGCCCGACCGGAGCATTCAGTACTTC.

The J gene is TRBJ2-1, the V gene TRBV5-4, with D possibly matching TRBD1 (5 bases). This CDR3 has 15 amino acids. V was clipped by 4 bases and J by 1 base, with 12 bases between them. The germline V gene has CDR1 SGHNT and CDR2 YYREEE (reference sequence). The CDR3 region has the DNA TGTGCCAGCAGCCCCAACCAGGGTTCCTACAATGAGCAGTTCTTC. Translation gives CASSPNQGSYNEQFF.